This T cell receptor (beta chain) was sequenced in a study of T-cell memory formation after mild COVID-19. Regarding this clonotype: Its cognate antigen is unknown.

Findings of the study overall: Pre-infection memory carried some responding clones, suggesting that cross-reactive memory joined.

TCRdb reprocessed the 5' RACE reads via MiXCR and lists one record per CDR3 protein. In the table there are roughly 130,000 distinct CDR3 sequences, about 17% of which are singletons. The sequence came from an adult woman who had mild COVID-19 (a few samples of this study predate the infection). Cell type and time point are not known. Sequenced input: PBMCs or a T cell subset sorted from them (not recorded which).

CDR3 loop: CASSPGAGASADTQYF. DNA for the CDR3: TGTGCCAGCAGCCCCGGGGCGGGAGCTTCGGCAGATACGCAGTATTTT. The chain has TRBV9 and TRBJ2-3; 7 bases map to TRBD2. The CDR3 spans 16 residues. With V trimmed by 4 bases and J by 4 bases, 12 bases remained unmatched. Germline V gene sequence: CDR1 SGDLS, CDR2 YYNGEE.